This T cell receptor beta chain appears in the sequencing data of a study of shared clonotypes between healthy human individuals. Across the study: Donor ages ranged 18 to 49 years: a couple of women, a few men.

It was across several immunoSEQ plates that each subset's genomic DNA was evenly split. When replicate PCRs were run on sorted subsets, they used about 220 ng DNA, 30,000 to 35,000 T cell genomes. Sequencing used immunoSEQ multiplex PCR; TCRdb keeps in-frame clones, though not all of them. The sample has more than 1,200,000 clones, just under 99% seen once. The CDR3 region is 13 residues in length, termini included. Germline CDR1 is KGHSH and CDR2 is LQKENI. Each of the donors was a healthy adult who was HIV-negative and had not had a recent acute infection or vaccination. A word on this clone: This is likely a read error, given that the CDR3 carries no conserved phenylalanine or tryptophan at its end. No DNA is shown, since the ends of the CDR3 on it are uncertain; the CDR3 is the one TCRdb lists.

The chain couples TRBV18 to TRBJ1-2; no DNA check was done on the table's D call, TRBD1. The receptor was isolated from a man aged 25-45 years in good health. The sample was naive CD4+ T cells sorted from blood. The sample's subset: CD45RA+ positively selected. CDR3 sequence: CASSSSDRGRKFC.